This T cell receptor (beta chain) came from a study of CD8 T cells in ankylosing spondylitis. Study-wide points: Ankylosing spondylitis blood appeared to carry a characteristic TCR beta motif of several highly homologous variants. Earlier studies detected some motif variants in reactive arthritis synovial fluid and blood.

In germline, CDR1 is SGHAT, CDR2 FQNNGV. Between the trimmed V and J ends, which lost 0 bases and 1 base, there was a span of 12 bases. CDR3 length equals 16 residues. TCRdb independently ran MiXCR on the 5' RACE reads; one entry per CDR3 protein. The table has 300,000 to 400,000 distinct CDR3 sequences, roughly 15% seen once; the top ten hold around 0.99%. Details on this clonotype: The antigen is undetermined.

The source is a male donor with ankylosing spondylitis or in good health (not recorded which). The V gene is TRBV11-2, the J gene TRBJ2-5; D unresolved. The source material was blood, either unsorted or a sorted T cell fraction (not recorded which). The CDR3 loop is CASSLDISTFQETQYF. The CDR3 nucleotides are TGTGCCAGCAGCTTAGATATATCGACTTTCCAAGAGACCCAGTACTTC.